This is a list of T cell receptor beta chains from one sample in a study of shared clonotypes between healthy human individuals. Here immunoSEQ multiplex PCR was the method, and the copy in TCRdb shows in-frame clones only, minus some. The table lists 660,000 or so clones, roughly 95% of them singletons, with 0.11% in the top ten. What was sequenced was naive CD8+ T cells sorted from blood. The source is a woman in her twenties or thirties in good health. CDR3s leave out the opening cysteine and the closing phenylalanine or tryptophan.

V	J	length	CDR3
TRBV27	TRBJ1-1	13	ASSPGIRGSTEAF
TRBV5-1	TRBJ2-6	12	ASSLYSGANVLT
TRBV2	TRBJ2-7	11	ASSGRSSYEQY
TRBV7-2	TRBJ1-2	11	ASSRNRGSGYT
TRBV5-6	TRBJ2-1	14	ASSLRMGLAFGEQF
TRBV13	NA	10	ASSLSAYEQY
TRBV5-8	TRBJ2-1	10	ASSLGGNEQF
TRBV28	TRBJ2-1	13	ASSFMSGDSNEQF
TRBV6-5	NA	12	ASSYGTSAYEQY
TRBV27	TRBJ1-6	11	ASSSGTPSPLH
TRBV4-2	TRBJ1-4	13	ASSNAGTGDEKLF
TRBV10-1	TRBJ2-1	13	ASSGSGTTYGEQF
TRBV7-6	TRBJ2-3	12	ASSLAGGADTQY
TRBV2	TRBJ1-1	10	ASRGTVDEAF
TRBV14	TRBJ1-1	12	ASSHMGLNTEAF
TRBV27	TRBJ2-7	14	ASSLSRTGLLYEQY
TRBV27	TRBJ2-1	11	ASSSGLHNEQF
TRBV19	TRBJ1-1	15	ASSIDGEGDSNTEAF
TRBV9	TRBJ1-5	13	ASSVDGTSNQPQH
TRBV9	TRBJ2-7	11	ASSVADSYEQY
TRBV27	TRBJ1-6	15	ASSLRPLRRYNSPLH
TRBV27	TRBJ1-5	11	ASSLMTGQPQH
TRBV11-2	TRBJ1-2	12	ASSIWTGSYGYT
TRBV2	TRBJ2-7	13	ASSERGELSYEQY
TRBV19	TRBJ2-7	14	ASSTRGPLGTYEQY
TRBV28	TRBJ2-5	16	ASSPRKGTGDRQETQY
TRBV6-5	TRBJ2-1	12	ASRGTSGNNEQF
TRBV5-1	NA	12	ASSLAGTGGEQY
TRBV28	TRBJ1-2	14	ASSSPTGRANYGYT
TRBV2	TRBJ1-1	11	ASSRDRDLEAF
TRBV9	TRBJ1-1	11	ASSVWDDTEAF
TRBV5-4	TRBJ2-1	9	ASSTLNEQF
TRBV18	TRBJ2-1	12	ASSPPDRGNEQF
TRBV27	TRBJ1-1	12	ASSRKGAGTEAF